The T cell receptor (beta chain) under discussion was sequenced for a study of Graves' ophthalmopathy and Graves' hyperthyroidism. Whole-study results and caveats: Detected in blood as well were most expanded thyroid clonotypes with frequency above 0.001.

There are 15 residues in the CDR3. Trimming removed 1 base at V and 2 bases at J, with 11 bases between. Germline CDR1 reads SGHAT; CDR2 reads FQNNGV. RNA transcripts yielded amplified TCR beta CDR3 regions. The workflow started with a first-round RT-PCR run with HTBI primers and then moved on to a second-round multiplex PCR. Each CDR3 protein gets one entry after TCRdb re-called the multiplex PCR reads with MiXCR. The sample shows approximately 150,000 distinct CDR3 sequences, 39% of them seen only once. In the case of this clonotype: Its antigen remains unknown.

This rearrangement joins TRBV11-2 to TRBJ2-5; perhaps TRBD1 as D (6 bases). Sequenced material: peripheral blood. This TCR was sampled from a man aged 30-40 years with Graves' ophthalmopathy. This chain's CDR3 is CASSLVGDTQETQYF. The CDR3 bases are TGTGCCAGCAGCTTAGTAGGGGACACACAAGAGACCCAGTACTTC.